This TCR beta chain appears in the sequencing data of a study of PD-L1 blockade in urothelial cancer (TCRdb year 2017). In terms of the full investigation: Every patient began therapy in the mid-2010s and was given atezolizumab 1,200 mg intravenously every 3 weeks. Blood samples were analyzed 3 weeks after the start of treatment (second dose) and 6 weeks after the start of treatment. Twenty-nine patients had pretreatment blood TCR-seq, 24 had at least one posttreatment blood collection, and 24 had tumor TCR-seq. Pretreatment tumor samples, along with matched peripheral blood serially collected before and after atezolizumab treatment, were subjected to TCR sequencing. Durable clinical benefit was achieved by nine patients and was not achieved by 20 patients. About 90% of the roughly 29 patients were identified as males with urothelial cancer of bladder origin, and a prior smoking history was reported by 18 of 29 patients. An exploratory multi-omic analysis was conducted of the somatic, immune and clinical correlates of response to PD-L1 blockade with atezolizumab in urothelial cancer. An ECOG performance status of 0 or 1 was recorded for the patients, and 0 to 3 prior chemotherapy regimens had been received by the patients. Durable clinical benefit was defined as a progression-free survival longer than 6 months, and TCR features were additionally tested against progression-free survival and overall survival. In the same patients, whole exome sequencing and RNA sequencing of pretreatment tumors were performed in addition to TCR sequencing. Blood samples gave median yields of about 150,000 T cells and some 80,000 unique TCRs, along with a median clonality of 0.080.

A remark on this clone: Its binding antigen is unknown. Base qualities are not provided; no much larger clone lies one nucleotide away.

Results and caveats for the whole study, not just this receptor: Because the sample size was small (n ≈ 27) and many exploratory analyses were performed, the results are intended to be hypothesis-generating. Among patients with durable benefit, tumor-associated TCR clones showed greater expansion in peripheral blood 3 weeks after treatment started (n of about 21, p = 0.022). Improved progression-free and overall survival was associated with having pretreatment peripheral blood TCR clonality below the median.

Synthetic TCR analog templates were spiked into each PCR so that absolute template abundance could be estimated from read counts. The immunoSEQ assay was used to amplify TCRbeta CDR3 regions from genomic DNA with bias-controlled V and J gene primers. Sequencing of rearranged TCRbeta segments was done at approximately 20X coverage. The original pipeline was this. Sequencing errors were corrected by clustering, and CDR3s were annotated against IMGT so that V, D and J genes could be assigned. Downstream analyses used only productive TCRbeta rearrangements, leaving out any out-of-frame or stop-codon sequences. Clonality was calculated as one minus the Shannon entropy normalized by the log of the number of unique productive sequences. Fisher's exact test with Benjamini-Hochberg correction, at a threshold of adjusted p below 0.01, was used to find clones that differed between time points or between blood and tumor. This is the immuneACCESS table as TCRdb keeps it, with only in-frame sequences that have V and J called. A part of the clones is gone; compared with another copy, unresolved V genes explain less than half, and the rest is unexplained. V and J calls and clone size are those listed in that table; D and trimming were worked out from the DNA. The sample records 100,000 to 150,000 clones, more than 70% of which are singletons. The ten largest clones add up to roughly 2.4% of the sample.

CDR1 and CDR2 were assigned from the germline V gene as LGHNT and FRNRAP. V and J are truncated by 5 bases and 8 bases respectively, leaving an intervening sequence of 27 bases. The CDR3 numbers 17 residues from cysteine through phenylalanine. Solely the CDR3 DNA is kept, with 51 bases framed from the first base. The label giving this sample's time point can be read as: peripheral blood 6 weeks after treatment start. The cohort included 29 patients with locally advanced or metastatic urothelial carcinoma who were treated at Memorial Sloan Kettering on a trial protocol. Peripheral blood mononuclear cells were collected from each patient pretreatment and during treatment, giving between 1 and 8 total time points per patient. The Qiagen DNeasy Blood extraction kit was used to purify genomic DNA from total PBMCs and from tumor samples. PBMCs were collected pretreatment and during treatment, and were isolated and stored as previously described.

The TCR was taken from a man aged 50 to 60 with urothelial cancer. The chain uses TRBV12-5 and TRBJ1-2; the D gene is perhaps TRBD1, on 6 matching bases. Sequencing was performed on PBMCs, taken around atezolizumab (anti-PD-L1) treatment. The sequenced DNA is TGTGCTAGTGGTCCCTTGGACAGCCCCGCCGCCTATGGGGGCTACACCTTC. The resulting protein is CASGPLDSPAAYGGYTF.